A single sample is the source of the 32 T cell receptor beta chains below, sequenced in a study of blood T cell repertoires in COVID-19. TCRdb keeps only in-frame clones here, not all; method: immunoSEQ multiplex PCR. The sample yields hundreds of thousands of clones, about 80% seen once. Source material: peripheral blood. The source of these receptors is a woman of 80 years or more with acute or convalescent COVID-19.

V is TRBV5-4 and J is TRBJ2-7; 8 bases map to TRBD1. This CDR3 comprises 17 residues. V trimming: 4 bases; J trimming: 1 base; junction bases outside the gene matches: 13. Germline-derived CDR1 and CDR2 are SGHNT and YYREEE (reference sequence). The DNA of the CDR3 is TGTGCCAGCAGCCCAGCTCCAGGACAGGGATTATCCTACGAGCAGTACTTC. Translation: CASSPAPGQGLSYEQYF.

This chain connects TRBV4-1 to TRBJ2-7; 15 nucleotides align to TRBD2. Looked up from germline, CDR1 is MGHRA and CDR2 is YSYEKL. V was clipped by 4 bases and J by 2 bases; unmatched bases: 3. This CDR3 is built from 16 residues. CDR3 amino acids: CASSRGTSGGPYEQYF. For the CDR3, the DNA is TGCGCCAGCAGCCGTGGGACTAGCGGGGGGCCCTACGAGCAGTACTTC.

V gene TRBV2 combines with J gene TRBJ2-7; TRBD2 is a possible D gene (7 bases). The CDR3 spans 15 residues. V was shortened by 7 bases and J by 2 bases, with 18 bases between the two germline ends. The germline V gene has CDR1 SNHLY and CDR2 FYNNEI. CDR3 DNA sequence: TGTGCCAGCAAGACTACGGGGGGCCGAGCCTACGAGCAGTACTTC. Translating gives CASKTTGGRAYEQYF.

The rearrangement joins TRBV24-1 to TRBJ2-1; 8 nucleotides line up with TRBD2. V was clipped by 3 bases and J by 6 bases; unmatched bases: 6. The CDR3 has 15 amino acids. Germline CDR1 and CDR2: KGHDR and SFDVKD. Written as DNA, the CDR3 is TGTGCCACCAGTGATCCCGGGACTAGGTCCAATGAGCAGTTCTTC. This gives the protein CATSDPGTRSNEQFF.

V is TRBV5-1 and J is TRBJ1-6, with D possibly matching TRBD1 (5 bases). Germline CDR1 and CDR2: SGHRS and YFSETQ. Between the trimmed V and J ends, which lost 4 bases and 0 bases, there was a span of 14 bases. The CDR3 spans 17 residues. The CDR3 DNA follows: TGCGCCAGCAGCCTGGGACTTCAGAGCTCCTATAATTCACCCCTCCACTTT. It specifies CASSLGLQSSYNSPLHF.

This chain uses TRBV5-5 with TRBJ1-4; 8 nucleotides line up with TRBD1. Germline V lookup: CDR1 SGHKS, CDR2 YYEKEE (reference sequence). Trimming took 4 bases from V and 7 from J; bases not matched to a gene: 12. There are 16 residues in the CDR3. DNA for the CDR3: TGTGCCAGCAGCGCGGACAGGGCGCTCCCGGCTGAAAAACTGTTTTTT. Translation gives CASSADRALPAEKLFF.

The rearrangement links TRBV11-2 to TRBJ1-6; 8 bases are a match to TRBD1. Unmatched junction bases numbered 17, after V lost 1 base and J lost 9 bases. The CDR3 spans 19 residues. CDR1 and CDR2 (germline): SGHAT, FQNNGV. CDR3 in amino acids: CASSLVGPSQGAPGSPLHF. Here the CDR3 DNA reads TGTGCCAGCAGCTTAGTGGGTCCCTCTCAGGGGGCCCCGGGTTCACCCCTCCACTTT.

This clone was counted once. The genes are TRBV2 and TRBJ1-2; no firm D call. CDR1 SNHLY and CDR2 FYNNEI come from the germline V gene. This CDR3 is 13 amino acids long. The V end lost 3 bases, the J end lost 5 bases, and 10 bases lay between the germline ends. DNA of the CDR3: TGTGCCAGCAGTGACAGAACAGAATATGGCTACACCTTC. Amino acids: CASSDRTEYGYTF.

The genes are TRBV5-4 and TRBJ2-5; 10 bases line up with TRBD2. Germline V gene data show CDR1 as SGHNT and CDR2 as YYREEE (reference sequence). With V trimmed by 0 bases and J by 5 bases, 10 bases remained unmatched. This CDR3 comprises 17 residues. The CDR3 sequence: CASSLGTRVSGGETQYF. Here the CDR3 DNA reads TGTGCCAGCAGCTTGGGCACTAGGGTTAGCGGGGGGGAGACCCAGTACTTC.

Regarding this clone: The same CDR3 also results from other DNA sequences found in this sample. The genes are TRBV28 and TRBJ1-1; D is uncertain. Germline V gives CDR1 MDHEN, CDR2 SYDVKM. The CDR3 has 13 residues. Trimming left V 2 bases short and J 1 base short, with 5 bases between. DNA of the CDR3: TGTGCCAGCAGTTTACCAGGGAACACTGAAGCTTTCTTT. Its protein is CASSLPGNTEAFF.

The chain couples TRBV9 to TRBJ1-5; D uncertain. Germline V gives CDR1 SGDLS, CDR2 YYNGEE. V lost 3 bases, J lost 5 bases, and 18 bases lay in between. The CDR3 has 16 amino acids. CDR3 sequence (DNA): TGTGCCAGCAGCGCAGCCGCGGGAAGGGAGGATCAGCCCCAGCATTTT. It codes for CASSAAAGREDQPQHF.

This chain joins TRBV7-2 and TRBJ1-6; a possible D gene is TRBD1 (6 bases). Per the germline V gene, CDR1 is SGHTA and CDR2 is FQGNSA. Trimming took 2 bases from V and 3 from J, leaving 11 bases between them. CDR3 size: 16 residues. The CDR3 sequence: CASSLLAGVYNSPLHF. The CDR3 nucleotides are TGTGCCAGCAGCTTATTGGCAGGGGTCTATAATTCACCCCTCCACTTT.

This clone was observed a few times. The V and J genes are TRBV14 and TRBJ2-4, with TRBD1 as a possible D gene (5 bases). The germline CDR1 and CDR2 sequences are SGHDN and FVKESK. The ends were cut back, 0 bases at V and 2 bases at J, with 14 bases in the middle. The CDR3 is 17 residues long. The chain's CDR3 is CASSQDRAGLPKNIQYF. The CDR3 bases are TGTGCCAGCAGCCAAGATAGGGCAGGGCTGCCCAAAAACATTCAGTACTTC.

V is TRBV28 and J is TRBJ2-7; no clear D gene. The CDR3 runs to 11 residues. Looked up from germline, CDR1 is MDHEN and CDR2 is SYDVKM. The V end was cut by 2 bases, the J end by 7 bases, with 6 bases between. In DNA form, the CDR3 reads TGTGCCAGCAGTTTACCCGGGGAGCAGTACTTC. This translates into CASSLPGEQYF.

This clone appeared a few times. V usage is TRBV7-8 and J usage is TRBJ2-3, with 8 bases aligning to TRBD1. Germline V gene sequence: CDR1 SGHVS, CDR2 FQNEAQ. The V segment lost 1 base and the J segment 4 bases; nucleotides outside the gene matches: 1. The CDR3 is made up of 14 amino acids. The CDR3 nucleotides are TGTGCCAGCAGCTTAGGACAGGGGTCAGATACGCAGTATTTT. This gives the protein CASSLGQGSDTQYF.

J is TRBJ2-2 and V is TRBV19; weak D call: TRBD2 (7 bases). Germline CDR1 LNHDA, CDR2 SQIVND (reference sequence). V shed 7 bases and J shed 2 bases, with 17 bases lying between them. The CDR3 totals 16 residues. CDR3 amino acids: CASNKGRGANTGELFF. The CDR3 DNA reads TGTGCCAGTAACAAAGGCCGGGGGGCCAACACCGGGGAGCTGTTTTTT.

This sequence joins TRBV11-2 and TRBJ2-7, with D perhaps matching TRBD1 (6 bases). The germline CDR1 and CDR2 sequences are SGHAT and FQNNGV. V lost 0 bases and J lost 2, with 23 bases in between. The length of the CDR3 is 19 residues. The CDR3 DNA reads TGTGCCAGCAGCTTAGATCGTGCGGACAGCCCCGAGCCCCCCTACGAGCAGTACTTC. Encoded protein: CASSLDRADSPEPPYEQYF. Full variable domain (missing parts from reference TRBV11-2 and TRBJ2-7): EAGVAQSPRYKIIEKRQSVAFWCNPISGHATLYWYQQILGQGPKLLIQFQNNGVVDDSQLPKDRFSAERLKGVDSTLKIQPAKLEDSAVYLCASSLDRADSPEPPYEQYFGPGTRLTVT.

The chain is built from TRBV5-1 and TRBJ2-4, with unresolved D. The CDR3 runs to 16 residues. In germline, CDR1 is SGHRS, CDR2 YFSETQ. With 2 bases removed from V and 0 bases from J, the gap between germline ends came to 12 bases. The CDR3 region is CASSLSPGLAKNIQYF. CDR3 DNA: TGCGCCAGCAGCTTAAGCCCAGGTCTAGCCAAAAACATTCAGTACTTC.

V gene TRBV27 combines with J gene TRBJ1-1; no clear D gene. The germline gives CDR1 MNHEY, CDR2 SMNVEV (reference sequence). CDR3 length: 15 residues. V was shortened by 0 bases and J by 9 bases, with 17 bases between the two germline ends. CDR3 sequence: CASSLSPETSGKAFF. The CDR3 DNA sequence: TGTGCCAGCAGTTTATCGCCCGAAACTTCGGGGAAAGCTTTCTTT.

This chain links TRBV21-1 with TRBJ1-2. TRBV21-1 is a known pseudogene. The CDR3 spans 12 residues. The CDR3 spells CASSNDEGGYTF. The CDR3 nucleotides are TGTGCCAGCAGCAATGACGAGGGAGGCTACACCTTC.

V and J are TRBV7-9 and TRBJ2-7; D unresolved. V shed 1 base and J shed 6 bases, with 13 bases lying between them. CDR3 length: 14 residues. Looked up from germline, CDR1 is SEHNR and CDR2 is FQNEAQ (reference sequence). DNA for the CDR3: TGTGCCAGCAGCTTAGTACCCCCTACGGGCGAGCAGTACTTC. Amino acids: CASSLVPPTGEQYF.

CDR3 in DNA: TGTGCCAGTAGTATAGGTGGGTATGGTAGCGGGGGCAACTACAATGAGCAGTTCTTC. It yields the protein CASSIGGYGSGGNYNEQFF. The chain employs TRBV19 and TRBJ2-1; 9 bases agree with TRBD2. The CDR3 loop spans 19 amino acids. After removal of 1 base from V and 3 bases from J, the junction contained 13 bases not matched to a gene. Germline CDR1 LNHDA, CDR2 SQIVND (reference sequence).

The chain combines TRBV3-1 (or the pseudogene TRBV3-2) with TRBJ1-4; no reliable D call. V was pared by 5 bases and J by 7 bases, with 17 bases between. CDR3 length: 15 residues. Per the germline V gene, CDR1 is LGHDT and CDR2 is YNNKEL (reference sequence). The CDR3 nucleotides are TGTGCCAGCAGCTCCTGGACTCGACGGAGTGAAAAACTGTTTTTT. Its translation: CASSSWTRRSEKLFF.

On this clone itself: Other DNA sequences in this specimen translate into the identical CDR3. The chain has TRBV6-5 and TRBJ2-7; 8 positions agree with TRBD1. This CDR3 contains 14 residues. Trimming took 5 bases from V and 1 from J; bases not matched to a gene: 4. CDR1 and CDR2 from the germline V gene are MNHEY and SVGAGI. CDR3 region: CASSIRTGSYEQYF. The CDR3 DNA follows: TGTGCCAGCAGTATCCGGACAGGGTCCTACGAGCAGTACTTC.

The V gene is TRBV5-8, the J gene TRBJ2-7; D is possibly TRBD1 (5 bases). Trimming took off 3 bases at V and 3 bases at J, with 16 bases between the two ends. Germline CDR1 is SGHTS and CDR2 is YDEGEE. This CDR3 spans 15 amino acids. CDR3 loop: CASSSFSDSFYEQYF. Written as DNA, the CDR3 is TGTGCCAGCAGCTCATTTTCAGACAGTTTCTACGAGCAGTACTTC. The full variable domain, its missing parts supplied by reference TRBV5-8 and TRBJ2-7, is EAGVTQSPTHLIKTRGQQATLRCSPISGHTSVYWYQQALGLGLQFLLWYDEGEERNRGNFPPRFSGRQFPNYSSELNVNALELEDSALYLCASSSFSDSFYEQYFGPGTRLTVT.

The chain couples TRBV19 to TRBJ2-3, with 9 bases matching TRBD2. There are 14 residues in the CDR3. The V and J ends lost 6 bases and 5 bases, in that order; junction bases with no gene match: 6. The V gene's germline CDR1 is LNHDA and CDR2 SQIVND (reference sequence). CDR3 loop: CASSFSGGGDTQYF. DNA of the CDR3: TGTGCCAGTAGCTTTAGCGGGGGTGGAGATACGCAGTATTTT.

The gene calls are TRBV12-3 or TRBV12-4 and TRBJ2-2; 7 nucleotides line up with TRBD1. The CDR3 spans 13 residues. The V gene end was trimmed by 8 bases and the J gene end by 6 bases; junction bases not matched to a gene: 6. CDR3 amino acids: CASRQGRPGELFF. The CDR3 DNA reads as TGTGCCAGCCGACAGGGAAGGCCCGGGGAGCTGTTTTTT.

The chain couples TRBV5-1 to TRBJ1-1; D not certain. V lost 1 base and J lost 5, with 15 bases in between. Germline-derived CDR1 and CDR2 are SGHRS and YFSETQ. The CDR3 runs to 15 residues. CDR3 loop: CASSLLGRGKTEAFF. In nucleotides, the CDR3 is TGCGCCAGCAGCTTGCTCGGACGCGGGAAGACTGAAGCTTTCTTT.

CDR3 amino acids: CATRGGSSYNSPLHF. Here the CDR3 DNA reads TGTGCCACTCGGGGGGGGAGCTCCTATAATTCACCCCTCCACTTT. This chain links TRBV28 with TRBJ1-6; a weak D match, TRBD1 (5 bases). Germline CDR1 MDHEN, CDR2 SYDVKM. Between the trimmed V and J ends, which lost 10 bases and 0 bases, there was a span of 13 bases. The CDR3 has 15 amino acids.

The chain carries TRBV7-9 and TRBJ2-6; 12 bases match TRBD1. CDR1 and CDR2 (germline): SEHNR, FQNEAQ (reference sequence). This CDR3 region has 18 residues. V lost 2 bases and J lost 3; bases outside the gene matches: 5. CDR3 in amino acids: CASSLRDRGRGGANVLTF. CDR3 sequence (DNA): TGTGCCAGCAGCTTAAGGGACAGGGGGCGCGGTGGGGCCAACGTCCTGACTTTC.

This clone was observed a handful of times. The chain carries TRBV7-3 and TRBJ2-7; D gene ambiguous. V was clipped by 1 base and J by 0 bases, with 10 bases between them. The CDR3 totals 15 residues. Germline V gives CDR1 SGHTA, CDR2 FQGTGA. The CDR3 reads CASSLRAGYSYEQYF. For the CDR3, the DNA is TGTGCCAGCAGCTTAAGAGCCGGGTACTCCTACGAGCAGTACTTC.

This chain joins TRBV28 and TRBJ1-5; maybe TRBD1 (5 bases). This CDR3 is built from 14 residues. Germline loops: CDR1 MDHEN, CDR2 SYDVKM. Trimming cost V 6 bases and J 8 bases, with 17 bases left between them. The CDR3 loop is CASSPREGPEPQHF. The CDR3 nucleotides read TGTGCCAGCAGCCCAAGGGAGGGGCCTGAGCCCCAGCATTTT.